This entry lists 3 T cell receptor beta chains sequenced from one sample in a study of technical replicates of blood from several donors. Method: immunoSEQ multiplex PCR; TCRdb's copy keeps in-frame clones and lacks some. Of about 79,000 clones in the sample, about 91% were seen once. The sequenced sample was T cells isolated from PBMCs. The receptor set was obtained from a human donor in good health. Some clones in this sample may be carry-over from other donors' samples.

This clone was counted a single time. The genes are TRBV11-2 and TRBJ1-3; unclear D gene. The CDR3 contains 14 residues. CDR1 is SGHAT, CDR2 FQNNGV, per germline. The V end lost 5 bases, the J end lost 0 bases, and 8 bases lay between the germline ends. The CDR3 spells CASSPSRSGNTIYF. CDR3 in DNA: TGTGCCAGCAGCCCGTCGCGCTCTGGAAACACCATATATTTT. Supplemented by reference TRBV11-2 and TRBJ1-3, the full variable domain reads EAGVAQSPRYKIIEKRQSVAFWCNPISGHATLYWYQQILGQGPKLLIQFQNNGVVDDSQLPKDRFSAERLKGVDSTLKIQPAKLEDSAVYLCASSPSRSGNTIYFGEGSWLTVV.

V is TRBV7-9 and J is TRBJ2-5; tentative D call: TRBD2 (5 bases). The germline V gene encodes CDR1 SEHNR and CDR2 FQNEAQ (reference sequence). V lost 4 bases, J lost 11 bases, and 14 bases lay in between. This CDR3 has 12 residues. The CDR3 DNA reads as TGTGCCAGCAGCTCAGCCGCTTGGGAGCAGTACTTC. This translates into CASSSAAWEQYF.

This chain uses TRBV5-6 with TRBJ2-1; 7 nucleotides agree with TRBD2. V dropped 1 base and J dropped 9; count of bases not matched to a gene: 16. The length of the CDR3 is 17 residues. Germline-derived CDR1 and CDR2 are SGHDT and YYEEEE. The CDR3 DNA reads as TGTGCCAGCAGCTTGTTCTGGGGGGAGGGCCAGTTGGGTGAGCAGTTCTTC. Protein product: CASSLFWGEGQLGEQFF.